This TCR beta chain comes out of a study of T cells in women clearing cervical HPV infection. As for this clone: Read data end 3 residues before the CDR3 end; the end is taken from the germline J gene.

Sequencing used immunoSEQ multiplex PCR; TCRdb keeps in-frame clones, though not all of them. The listing contains about 30,000 clones. Germline loops: CDR1 SGHAT, CDR2 FQNNGV. This CDR3 contains 15 residues. V was shortened by 6 bases and J by 3 bases, with 18 bases between the two germline ends. This TCR derives from a woman between 18 and 70 years old with a cervical HPV16 infection that either progressed to CIN3+ or cleared (not recorded which). The chain recombines TRBV11-2 with TRBJ2-7, with a possible D match to TRBD2 (6 bases). The material sequenced was blood buffy coat. The CDR3 spells CASSSGGRTIYEQYF. Incomplete CDR3 DNA: TGTGCCAGCAGTTCCGGGGGACGGACAATCTACGAG.